Listed below are T cell receptor beta chains from one sample, sequenced in a study of T-cell reconstitution after alpha-beta-depleted transplantation in children. MiXCR, applied by TCRdb to the PCR reads, yields one record per CDR3 protein. The sample records about 74,000 distinct CDR3 sequences, 12% to 15% being singletons. Sequenced material: PBMCs, mostly from graft donor cells, taken 180 days after TCRalphabeta/CD19-depleted stem cell transplant. The receptors were sampled from a male patient between 2 and 15 years old who had a stem cell transplant for acute lymphoblastic leukemia, so the T cells may come from the graft donor. Each CDR3 is given with its conserved first and last residue. Each record gives: D gene, J gene, V gene, clone size, CDR3 DNA, CDR3 protein. D genes are given only for firm matches. A clone size is listed for some rows: how often the clone was seen (once, few, many), or a class if it is expanded.

NA | TRBJ1-2 | TRBV7-9 | few | TGTGCCAGCAGCTTAGCCACCGGCTACACCTTC | CASSLATGYTF
NA | TRBJ2-1 | TRBV6-1 | few | TGTGCCATTTCATTTTACAATGAGCAGTTCTTC | CAISFYNEQFF
TRBD2 | TRBJ2-3 | TRBV11-2 | NA | TGTGCCAGCAGCTTAGAGCCGGGGCTAGCGGGGGCGGTCACAGATACGCAGTATTTT | CASSLEPGLAGAVTDTQYF
TRBD1 | TRBJ2-1 | TRBV7-3 | NA | TGTGCCAGCAGCCCACGGGACAGTCCCTGGGGCAATGAGCAGTTCTTC | CASSPRDSPWGNEQFF
TRBD1 | TRBJ2-7 | TRBV25-1 | few | TGTGCCAGCAGTGAATTAGGGACAGGGGACTACGAGCAGTACTTC | CASSELGTGDYEQYF
NA | TRBJ1-6 | TRBV27 | many | TGTGCCAGCAGCCGACAGGCCTGGAATTCACCCCTCCACTTT | CASSRQAWNSPLHF
NA | TRBJ2-7 | TRBV7-2 | NA | TGTGCCAGCAGCCCCCTGGGTGAGCAGTACTTC | CASSPLGEQYF
NA | TRBJ1-4 | TRBV11-1 | few | TGTGCCAGCAGCATAGGAGGACGGAGCGTTAATGAAAAACTGTTTTTT | CASSIGGRSVNEKLFF
NA | TRBJ2-1 | TRBV7-2 | few | TGTGCCAGCAGCCCCAGGTGGCCGGGCCCCCGGAATGAGCAGTTCTTC | CASSPRWPGPRNEQFF
NA | TRBJ1-2 | TRBV6-5 | many | TGTGCCAGCAGTTACCGGCAGAACTATGGCTACACCTTC | CASSYRQNYGYTF
NA | TRBJ2-7 | TRBV4-3 | NA | TGCGCCAGCAGCCAAGGGAGACATTACGAGCAGTACTTC | CASSQGRHYEQYF
NA | TRBJ2-2 | TRBV18 | NA | TGTGCCAGCTCACCCCGACGGAACCTAGGCGGGGAGCTGTTTTTT | CASSPRRNLGGELFF
TRBD1 | TRBJ1-2 | TRBV9 | many | TGTGCCAGCAGCGTGGGACAGTTTGAGGATCCCTATGGCTACACCTTC | CASSVGQFEDPYGYTF
TRBD2 | TRBJ2-5 | TRBV20-1 | NA | TGCAGTGCTAGAGTTTTTAGGACTAGCAGCCAAGAGACCCAGTACTTC | CSARVFRTSSQETQYF
NA | TRBJ2-2 | TRBV4-1 | few | TGCGCCAGCAGCAAGGGCCCCGGGGAGCTGTTTTTT | CASSKGPGELFF
NA | TRBJ1-6 | TRBV5-5 | few | TGTGCCAGCAGCTTGGAGGGCGGGATCTCACCCCTCCACTTT | CASSLEGGISPLHF
TRBD1 | TRBJ1-1 | TRBV12-3/TRBV12-4 | NA | TGTGCCAGCAGTTTGCGGGACAGGGAAGGGATGAACACTGAAGCTTTCTTT | CASSLRDREGMNTEAFF
NA | TRBJ1-3 | TRBV5-5 | NA | TGTGCCAGCAGCTCCCTGGCCGGTCGTTCTGGAAACACCATATATTTT | CASSSLAGRSGNTIYF
NA | TRBJ2-7 | TRBV6-5 | NA | TGTGCCAGCAGTTACGTTGGATCCTACGAGCAGTACTTC | CASSYVGSYEQYF
NA | TRBJ1-2 | TRBV18 | NA | TGTGCCAGCTCACCACCAGGACGGCGGTCGGGCTATGGCTACACCTTC | CASSPPGRRSGYGYTF
TRBD2 | TRBJ2-5 | TRBV20-1 | NA | TGCAGTGCTAGACCGGGGGGGTTAGAGACCCAGTACTTC | CSARPGGLETQYF
NA | TRBJ1-1 | TRBV12-3/TRBV12-4 | few | TGTGCCAGCAGTTTTGTAGGGTGGGGTGAAGCTTTCTTT | CASSFVGWGEAFF
TRBD1 | TRBJ2-7 | TRBV7-9 | many | TGTGCCAGCAGCTCGACAGGGGGCGGTTACGGCGAGCAGTACTTC | CASSSTGGGYGEQYF
NA | TRBJ2-1 | TRBV7-3 | NA | TGTGCCAGCAAACCACAGGGGACTAACCCCAATGAGCAGTTCTTC | CASKPQGTNPNEQFF
TRBD1 | TRBJ1-2 | TRBV6-1 | NA | TGTGCCAGCAGTGTTTTGACAGGGGCTAACTATGGCTACACCTTC | CASSVLTGANYGYTF
TRBD1 | TRBJ1-6 | TRBV20-1 | NA | TGCAGTGCTAGAGGGGCCGGGACAGTGGATTCACCCCTCCACTTT | CSARGAGTVDSPLHF
NA | TRBJ1-2 | TRBV5-6 | few | TGTGCCAGCAGCTTGGCGCTGAAAGTGGGCTACACCTTC | CASSLALKVGYTF
NA | TRBJ1-1 | TRBV29-1 | few | TGCAGCGTACCTAATGCGGGGTCACTAAACACTGAAGCTTTCTTT | CSVPNAGSLNTEAFF
TRBD1 | TRBJ2-3 | TRBV24-1 | NA | TGTGCCACCAGTGATTTGGAGACAGGGGGCACAGATACGCAGTATTTT | CATSDLETGGTDTQYF
TRBD2 | TRBJ2-7 | TRBV11-2 | NA | TGTGCCAGCAGCTATCAGACTAGCGGGGGGGCAAGCTCCTACAAGCAGTACTTC | CASSYQTSGGASSYKQYF
NA | TRBJ1-1 | TRBV20-1 | NA | TGCAGTGCTAGCCTCTCGACAGCGAACACTGAAGCTTTCTTT | CSASLSTANTEAFF
NA | TRBJ2-1 | TRBV20-1 | NA | TGCAGTGGCACTAGCAGCCCGAACAATGAGCAGTTCTTC | CSGTSSPNNEQFF
NA | TRBJ2-5 | TRBV20-1 | NA | TGCAGTGCCCCGATGGGGGGCCGGACCCAGTACTTC | CSAPMGGRTQYF
NA | TRBJ2-3 | TRBV10-3 | many | TGTGCCATACGGGACTCCCTGGATACGCAGTATTTT | CAIRDSLDTQYF
NA | TRBJ2-3 | TRBV12-3/TRBV12-4 | few | TGTGCCAGCAGCATAACAGGACCCCCAGGGCAGTATTTT | CASSITGPPGQYF
NA | TRBJ2-6 | TRBV20-1 | few | TGCAGTGCCCCTACAGCCCTTGTCCTGACTTTC | CSAPTALVLTF
NA | TRBJ2-1 | TRBV11-1 | NA | TGTGCCAGCAGCTCATCCACAGGACCCGGCTTCTCCTACAATGAGCAGTTCTTC | CASSSSTGPGFSYNEQFF
NA | TRBJ2-1 | TRBV7-2 | NA | TGTGCCAGCAGCTTAAGGAGGAAGATCAACGGGAATGAGCAGTTCTTC | CASSLRRKINGNEQFF
NA | TRBJ2-4 | TRBV2 | NA | TGTGCCAGCAGTGTGACTCTCGCGAACATTCAGTACTTC | CASSVTLANIQYF
TRBD1 | TRBJ1-5 | TRBV20-1 | few | TGCAGTGCCGTACAGGGGGCCCTAAGGCAGCCCCAGCATTTT | CSAVQGALRQPQHF
TRBD1 | TRBJ1-5 | TRBV20-1 | NA | TGCAGTGCTCGGGACAGCGAAAGCAATCAGCCCCAGCATTTT | CSARDSESNQPQHF
TRBD1 | TRBJ2-1 | TRBV10-3 | many | TGTGCCATCAGTGAGGCCGGGACAGGTTACAATGAGCAGTTCTTC | CAISEAGTGYNEQFF
NA | TRBJ2-5 | TRBV7-9 | many | TGTGCCAGCACCTTGAGAGAGACCCAGTACTTC | CASTLRETQYF